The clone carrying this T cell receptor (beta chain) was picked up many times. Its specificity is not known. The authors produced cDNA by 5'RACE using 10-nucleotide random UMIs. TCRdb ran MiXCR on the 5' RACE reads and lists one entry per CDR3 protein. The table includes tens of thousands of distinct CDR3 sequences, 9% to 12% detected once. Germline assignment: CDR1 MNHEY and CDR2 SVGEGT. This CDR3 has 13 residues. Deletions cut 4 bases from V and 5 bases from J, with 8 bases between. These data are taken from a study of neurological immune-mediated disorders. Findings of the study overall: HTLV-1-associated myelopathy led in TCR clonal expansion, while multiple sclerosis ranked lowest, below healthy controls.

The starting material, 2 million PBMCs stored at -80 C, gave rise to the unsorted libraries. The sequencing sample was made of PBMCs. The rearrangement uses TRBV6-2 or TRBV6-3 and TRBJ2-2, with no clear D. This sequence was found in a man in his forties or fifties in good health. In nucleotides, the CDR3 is TGTGCCAGCAGTTCCGAGGAGACCGGGGAGCTGTTTTTT. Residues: CASSSEETGELFF.